The clone carrying this TCR beta chain occurred many times. There were TCR beta CDR3 regions amplified from RNA transcripts. The study used the HTBI primer set for a first-round RT-PCR of the TCR CDR3. Each CDR3 protein is one row after TCRdb ran MiXCR on the multiplex PCR reads. The table has about 480,000 distinct CDR3 sequences, about 15% seen once. The source of the sample is a study of T cells in Graves' hyperthyroidism and ophthalmopathy. Per the germline V gene, CDR1 is KGHSH and CDR2 is LQKENI. V was shortened by 4 bases and J by 2 bases, with 9 bases between the two germline ends. The CDR3 covers 14 residues.

The TCR comes from a woman younger than 35 with Graves' hyperthyroidism. This sequence joins TRBV18 and TRBJ2-1, with D perhaps TRBD2 (5 bases). The sequenced sample was blood. CDR3 nucleotides: TGTGCCAGCTCACTACCGGGGACCTACAATGAGCAGTTCTTC. Its protein product is CASSLPGTYNEQFF.